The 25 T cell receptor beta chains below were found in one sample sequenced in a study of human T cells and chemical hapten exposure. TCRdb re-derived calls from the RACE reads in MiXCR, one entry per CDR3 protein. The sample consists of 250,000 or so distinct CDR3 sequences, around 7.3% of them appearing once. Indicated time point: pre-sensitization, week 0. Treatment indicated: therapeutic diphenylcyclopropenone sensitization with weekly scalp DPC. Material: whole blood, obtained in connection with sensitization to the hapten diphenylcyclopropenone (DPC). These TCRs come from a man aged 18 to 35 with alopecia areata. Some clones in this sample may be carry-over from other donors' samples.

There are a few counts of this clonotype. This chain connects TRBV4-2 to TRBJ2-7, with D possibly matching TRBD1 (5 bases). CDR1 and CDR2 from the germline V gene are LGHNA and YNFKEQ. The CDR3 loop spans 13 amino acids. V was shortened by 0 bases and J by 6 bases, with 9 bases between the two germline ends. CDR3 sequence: CASSQEQATEQYF. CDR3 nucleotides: TGTGCCAGCAGCCAAGAACAGGCCACCGAGCAGTACTTC.

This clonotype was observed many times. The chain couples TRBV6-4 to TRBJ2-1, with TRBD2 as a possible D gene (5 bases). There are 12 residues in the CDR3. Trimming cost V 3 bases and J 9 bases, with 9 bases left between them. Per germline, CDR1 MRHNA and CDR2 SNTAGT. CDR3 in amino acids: CASSERRGEQFF. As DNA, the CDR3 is TGTGCCAGCAGTGAACGCCGGGGTGAGCAGTTCTTC.

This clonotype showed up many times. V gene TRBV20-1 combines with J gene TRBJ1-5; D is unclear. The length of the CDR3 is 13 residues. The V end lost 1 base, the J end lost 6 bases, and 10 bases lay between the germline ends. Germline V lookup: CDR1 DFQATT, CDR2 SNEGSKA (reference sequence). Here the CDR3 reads CSARAYSSQPQHF. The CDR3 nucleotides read TGCAGTGCTAGAGCTTACAGTTCTCAGCCCCAGCATTTT.

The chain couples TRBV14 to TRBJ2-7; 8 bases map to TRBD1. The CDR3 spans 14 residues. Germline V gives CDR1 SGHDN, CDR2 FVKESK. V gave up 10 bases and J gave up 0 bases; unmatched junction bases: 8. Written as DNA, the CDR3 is TGTGCCACCGGGGACAGGCCAAGCTCCTACGAGCAGTACTTC. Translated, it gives CATGDRPSSYEQYF.

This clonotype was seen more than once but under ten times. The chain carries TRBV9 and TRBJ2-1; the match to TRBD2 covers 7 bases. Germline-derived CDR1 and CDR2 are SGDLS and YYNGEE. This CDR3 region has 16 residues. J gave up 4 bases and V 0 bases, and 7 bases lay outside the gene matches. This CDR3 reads CASSVGGGQGYNEQFF. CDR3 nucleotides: TGTGCCAGCAGCGTAGGGGGAGGGCAGGGATACAATGAGCAGTTCTTC. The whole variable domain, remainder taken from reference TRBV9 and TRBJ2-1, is DSGVTQTPKHLITATGQRVTLRCSPRSGDLSVYWYQQSLDQGLQFLIQYYNGEERAKGNILERFSAQQFPDLHSELNLSSLELGDSALYFCASSVGGGQGYNEQFFGPGTRLTVL.

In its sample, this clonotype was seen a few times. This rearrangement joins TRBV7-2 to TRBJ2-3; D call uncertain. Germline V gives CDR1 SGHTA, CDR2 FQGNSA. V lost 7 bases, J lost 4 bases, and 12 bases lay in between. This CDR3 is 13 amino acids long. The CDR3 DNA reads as TGTGCCAGCACTCTGGAATCGGCAGATACGCAGTATTTT. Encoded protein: CASTLESADTQYF. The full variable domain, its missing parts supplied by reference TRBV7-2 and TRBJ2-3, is GAGVSQSPSNKVTEKGKDVELRCDPISGHTALYWYRQSLGQGLEFLIYFQGNSAPDKSGLPSDRFSAERTGGSVSTLTIQRTQQEDSAVYLCASTLESADTQYFGPGTRLTVL.

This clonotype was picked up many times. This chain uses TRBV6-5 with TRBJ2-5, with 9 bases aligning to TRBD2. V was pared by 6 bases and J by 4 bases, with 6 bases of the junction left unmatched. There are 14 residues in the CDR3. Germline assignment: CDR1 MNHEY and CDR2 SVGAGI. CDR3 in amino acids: CASRISGGGETQYF. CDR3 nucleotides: TGTGCCAGCAGGATTAGCGGGGGTGGAGAGACCCAGTACTTC.

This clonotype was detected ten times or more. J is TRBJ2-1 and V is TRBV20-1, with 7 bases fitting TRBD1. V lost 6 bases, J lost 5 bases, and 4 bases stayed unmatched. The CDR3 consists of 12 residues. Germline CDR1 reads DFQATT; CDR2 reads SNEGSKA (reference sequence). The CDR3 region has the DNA TGCAGTGCCGACAGGGTAAACAATGAGCAGTTCTTC. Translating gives CSADRVNNEQFF.

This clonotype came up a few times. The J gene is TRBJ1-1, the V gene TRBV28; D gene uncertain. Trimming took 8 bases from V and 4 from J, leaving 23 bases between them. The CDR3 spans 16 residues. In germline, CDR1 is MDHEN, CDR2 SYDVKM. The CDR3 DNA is TGTGCCAGCTATGCACTAGGGAGGTTTCGTGGCACTGAAGCTTTCTTT. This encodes CASYALGRFRGTEAFF.

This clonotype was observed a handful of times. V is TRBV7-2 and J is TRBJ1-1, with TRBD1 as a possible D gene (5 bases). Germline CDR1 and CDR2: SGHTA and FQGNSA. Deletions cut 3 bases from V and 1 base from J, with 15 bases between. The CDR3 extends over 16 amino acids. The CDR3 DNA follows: TGTGCCAGCAGCTTTAACAGGCCAACCGCGAACACTGAAGCTTTCTTT. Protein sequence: CASSFNRPTANTEAFF.

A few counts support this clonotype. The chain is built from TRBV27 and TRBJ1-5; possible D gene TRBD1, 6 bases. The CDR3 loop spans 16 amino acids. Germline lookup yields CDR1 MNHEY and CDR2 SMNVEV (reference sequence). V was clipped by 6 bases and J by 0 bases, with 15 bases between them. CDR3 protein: CASRPDRTNSNQPQHF. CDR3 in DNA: TGTGCCAGCAGACCAGACAGGACCAATAGCAATCAGCCCCAGCATTTT.

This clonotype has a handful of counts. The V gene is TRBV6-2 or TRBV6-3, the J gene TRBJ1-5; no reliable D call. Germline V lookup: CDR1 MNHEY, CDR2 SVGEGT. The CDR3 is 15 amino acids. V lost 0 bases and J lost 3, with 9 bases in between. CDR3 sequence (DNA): TGTGCCAGCAGTTACTCAGGCAGCCTCAATCAGCCCCAGCATTTT. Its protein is CASSYSGSLNQPQHF.

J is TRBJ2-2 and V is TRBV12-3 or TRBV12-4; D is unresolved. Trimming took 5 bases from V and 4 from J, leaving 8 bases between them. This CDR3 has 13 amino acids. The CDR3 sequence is CASSQRFTGELFF. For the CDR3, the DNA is TGTGCCAGCAGTCAACGGTTCACCGGGGAGCTGTTTTTT.

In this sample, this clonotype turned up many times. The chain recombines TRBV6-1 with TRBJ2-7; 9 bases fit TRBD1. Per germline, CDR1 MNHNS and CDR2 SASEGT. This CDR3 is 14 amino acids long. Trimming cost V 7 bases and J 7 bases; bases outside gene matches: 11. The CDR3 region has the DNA TGTGCCAGCAACCCCGTCCCGGACAGGGGAGAGCAGTACGTC. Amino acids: CASNPVPDRGEQYV.

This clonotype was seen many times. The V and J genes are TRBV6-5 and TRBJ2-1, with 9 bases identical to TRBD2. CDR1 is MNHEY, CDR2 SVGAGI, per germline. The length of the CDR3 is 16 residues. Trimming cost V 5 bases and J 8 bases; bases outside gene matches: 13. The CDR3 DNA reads TGTGCCAGCAGTCCCTTCGCGGGGGGGCTTATCTATGAGCAGTTCTTC. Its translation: CASSPFAGGLIYEQFF.

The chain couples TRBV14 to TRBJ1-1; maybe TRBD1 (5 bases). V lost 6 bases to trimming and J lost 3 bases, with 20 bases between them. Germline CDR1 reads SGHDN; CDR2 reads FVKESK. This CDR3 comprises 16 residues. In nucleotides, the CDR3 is TGTGCCAGCAGGTCCAGGGACGATCTCCCCCACACTGAAGCTTTCTTT. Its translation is CASRSRDDLPHTEAFF.

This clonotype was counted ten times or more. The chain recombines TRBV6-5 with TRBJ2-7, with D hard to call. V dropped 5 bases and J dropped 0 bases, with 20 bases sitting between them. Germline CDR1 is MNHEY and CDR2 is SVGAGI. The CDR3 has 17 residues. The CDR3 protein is CASSVYTGPSSSYEQYF. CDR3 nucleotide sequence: TGTGCCAGCAGTGTCTACACCGGGCCCTCAAGCTCCTACGAGCAGTACTTC.

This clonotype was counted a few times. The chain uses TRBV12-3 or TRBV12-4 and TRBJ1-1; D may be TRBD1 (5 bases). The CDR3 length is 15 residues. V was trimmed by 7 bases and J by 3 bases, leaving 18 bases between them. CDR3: CASTLMPGVDTEAFF. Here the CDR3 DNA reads TGTGCCAGCACTCTCATGCCGGGGGTAGACACTGAAGCTTTCTTT.

The CDR3 spells CSARELYGYTF. CDR3 bases: TGCAGTGCTAGAGAACTTTATGGCTACACCTTC. The chain employs TRBV20-1 and TRBJ1-2; D uncertain. Germline V gene sequence: CDR1 DFQATT, CDR2 SNEGSKA (reference sequence). The CDR3 totals 11 residues. V was cut by 0 bases and J by 5 bases, with 4 bases left in between.

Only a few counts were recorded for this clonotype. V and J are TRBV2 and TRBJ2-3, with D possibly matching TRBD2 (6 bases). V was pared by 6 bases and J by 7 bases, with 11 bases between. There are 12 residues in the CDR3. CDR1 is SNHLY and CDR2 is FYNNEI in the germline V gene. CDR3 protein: CASRGGSYTQYF. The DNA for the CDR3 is TGTGCCAGCAGGGGGGGATCCTATACGCAGTATTTT.

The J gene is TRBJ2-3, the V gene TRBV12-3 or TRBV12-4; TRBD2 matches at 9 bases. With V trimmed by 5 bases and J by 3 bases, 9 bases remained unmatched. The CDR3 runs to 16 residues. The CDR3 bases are TGTGCCAGCAGTCCCCCCGGGACTAGCCGGACAGATACGCAGTATTTT. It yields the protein CASSPPGTSRTDTQYF.

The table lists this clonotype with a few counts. The DNA of the CDR3 is TGTGCCAGCACTTCGGAGCGGGAGATTAGAACGCAGTATTTT. The encoded protein is CASTSEREIRTQYF. The chain recombines TRBV6-5 with TRBJ2-3; TRBD2 matches 8 bases. Germline V lookup: CDR1 MNHEY, CDR2 SVGAGI. The CDR3 totals 14 residues. V trimming: 7 bases; J trimming: 9 bases; junction bases outside the gene matches: 12.

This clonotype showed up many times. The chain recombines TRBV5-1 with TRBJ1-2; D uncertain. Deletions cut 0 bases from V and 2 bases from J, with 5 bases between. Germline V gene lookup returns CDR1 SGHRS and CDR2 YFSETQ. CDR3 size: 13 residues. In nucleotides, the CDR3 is TGCGCCAGCAGCTTGGGGCCGAACTATGGCTACACCTTC. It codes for CASSLGPNYGYTF.

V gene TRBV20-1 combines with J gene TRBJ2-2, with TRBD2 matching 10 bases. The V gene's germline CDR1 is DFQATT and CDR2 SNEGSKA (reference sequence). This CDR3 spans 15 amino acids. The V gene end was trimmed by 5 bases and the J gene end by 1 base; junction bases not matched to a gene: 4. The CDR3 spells CSAVTSGRNTGELFF. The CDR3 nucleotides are TGCAGTGCTGTGACTAGCGGGCGGAACACCGGGGAGCTGTTTTTT.

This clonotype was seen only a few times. The CDR3 protein is CATRSGTDTQYF. Written as DNA, the CDR3 is TGTGCCACCAGGTCGGGGACAGATACGCAGTATTTT. This chain uses TRBV15 with TRBJ2-3; D is possibly TRBD2 (5 bases). The CDR3 spans 12 residues. V was trimmed by 6 bases and J by 3 bases, leaving 7 bases between them. Per germline, CDR1 LNHNV and CDR2 YYDKDF (reference sequence).